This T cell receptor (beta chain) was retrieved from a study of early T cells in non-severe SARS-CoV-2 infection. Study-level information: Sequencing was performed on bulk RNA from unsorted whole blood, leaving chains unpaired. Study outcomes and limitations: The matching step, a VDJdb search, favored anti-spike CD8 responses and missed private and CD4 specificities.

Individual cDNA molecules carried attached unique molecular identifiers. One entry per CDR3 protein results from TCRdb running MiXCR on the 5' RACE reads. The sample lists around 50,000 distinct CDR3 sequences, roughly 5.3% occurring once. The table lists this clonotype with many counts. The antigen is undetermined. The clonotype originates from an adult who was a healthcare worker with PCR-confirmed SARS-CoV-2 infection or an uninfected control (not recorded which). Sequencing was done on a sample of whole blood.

The CDR3 protein is CASSGAYNSPLHF. The CDR3 DNA reads as TGCGCCAGCAGTGGGGCGTATAATTCACCCCTCCACTTT. V gene TRBV5-1 combines with J gene TRBJ1-6; TRBD1 might be the D (5 bases). CDR1 is SGHRS and CDR2 is YFSETQ in the germline V gene. This CDR3 is 13 amino acids long. Trimming took off 5 bases at V and 4 bases at J, with 7 bases between the two ends.